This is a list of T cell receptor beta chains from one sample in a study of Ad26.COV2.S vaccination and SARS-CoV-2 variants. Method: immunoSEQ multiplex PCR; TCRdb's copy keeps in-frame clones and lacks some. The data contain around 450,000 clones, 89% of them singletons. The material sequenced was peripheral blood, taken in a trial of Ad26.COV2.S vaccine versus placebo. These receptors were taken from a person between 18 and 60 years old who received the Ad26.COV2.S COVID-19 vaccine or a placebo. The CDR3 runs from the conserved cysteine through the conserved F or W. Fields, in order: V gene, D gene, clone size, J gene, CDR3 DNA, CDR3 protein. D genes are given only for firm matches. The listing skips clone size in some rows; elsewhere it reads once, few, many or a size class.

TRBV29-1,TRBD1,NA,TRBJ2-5,TGCAGCGTAACCCGGGACAGGAGAGAGACCCAGTACTTC,CSVTRDRRETQYF
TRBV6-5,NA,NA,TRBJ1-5,TGTGCCAGCAGCGCGGACGGGGTAGATCAGCCCCAGCATTTT,CASSADGVDQPQHF
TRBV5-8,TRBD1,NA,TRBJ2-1,TGTGCCAGCAGCTTTACCGGGGCGACATTAGCTAGGGGGCGGAACAATGAGCAGTTCTTC,CASSFTGATLARGRNNEQFF
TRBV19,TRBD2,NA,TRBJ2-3,TGTGCCAGTAGTAGACTCAGGACTAGCGGGAGTATCACAGATACGCAGTATTTT,CASSRLRTSGSITDTQYF
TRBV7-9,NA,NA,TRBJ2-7,TGTGCCAGCAGCTTAATGACAGGCCCCTCTCCTTCCTACGAGCAGTACTTC,CASSLMTGPSPSYEQYF
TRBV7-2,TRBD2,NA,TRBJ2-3,TGTGCCAGCAGCTTAGGTTTTAGCGGGGGTCAAAATACGCAGTATTTT,CASSLGFSGGQNTQYF
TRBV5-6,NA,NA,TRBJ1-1,TGTGCCAGCAGCTTTCGAGTGGGCACTGAAGCTTTCTTT,CASSFRVGTEAFF
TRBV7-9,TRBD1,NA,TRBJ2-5,TGTGCCAGCAGCCTTGGGACAGCCGGGATAGGCCAAGAGACCCAGTACTTC,CASSLGTAGIGQETQYF
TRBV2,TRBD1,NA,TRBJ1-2,TGTGCCAGCAGGGACAGGGGCGTCTCTGGCTACACCTTC,CASRDRGVSGYTF
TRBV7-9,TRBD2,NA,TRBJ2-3,TGTGCCAGCAGCAGCAGCGGGGGTACAGATACGCAGTATTTT,CASSSSGGTDTQYF
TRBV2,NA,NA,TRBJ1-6,TGTGCCAGCAGTGTCGGACAGCCCTACTATAATTCACCCCTCCACTTT,CASSVGQPYYNSPLHF
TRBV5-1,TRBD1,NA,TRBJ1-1,TGCGCCAGCAGCGTACAGGGGTTCCCCAACACTGAAGCTTTCTTT,CASSVQGFPNTEAFF
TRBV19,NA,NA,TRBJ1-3,TGTGCCAGTAGGTCAGGGAGCTCTGGAAACACCATATATTTT,CASRSGSSGNTIYF
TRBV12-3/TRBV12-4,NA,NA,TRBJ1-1,TGTGCCAGCAGCTCAGGGTCAGTAGCTTTCTTT,CASSSGSVAFF
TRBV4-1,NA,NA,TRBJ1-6,TGCGCCAGCAGCCAATTAAACATACGCAGTGGGAGACATAATTCACCCCTCCACTTT,CASSQLNIRSGRHNSPLHF
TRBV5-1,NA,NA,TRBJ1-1,TGCGCCAGCAGCCCGGCCCGGACAGTGAACACTGAAGCTTTCTTT,CASSPARTVNTEAFF
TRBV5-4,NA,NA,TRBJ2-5,TGTGCCAGCAGTACTGGGCCGCCGAAGACCCAGTACTTC,CASSTGPPKTQYF
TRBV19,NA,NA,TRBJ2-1,TGTGCCAGTAGTATACTTGCCTACAATGAGCAGTTCTTC,CASSILAYNEQFF
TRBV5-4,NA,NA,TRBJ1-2,TGTGCCAGCAGCTCGGACGGAATGAGCGGCTACACCTTC,CASSSDGMSGYTF
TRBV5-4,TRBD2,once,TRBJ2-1,TGTGCCAGCAGCTTGATGGGACTAGCGGATCACTCCTACAATGAGCAGTTCTTC,CASSLMGLADHSYNEQFF
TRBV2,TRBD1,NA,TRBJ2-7,TGTGCCAGCTACGACAGGGACACCTACGAGCAGTACTTC,CASYDRDTYEQYF
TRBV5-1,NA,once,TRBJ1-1,TGCGCCAGCAGCTTGGCCTGGGGTGTGGGCACTGAAGCTTTCTTT,CASSLAWGVGTEAFF
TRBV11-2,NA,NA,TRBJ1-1,TGTGCCAGCAGCCCAGCTGGTTTCGGGTCCGGGGTGGAGGGAAGGAGAGCTTTCTTT,CASSPAGFGSGVEGRRAFF
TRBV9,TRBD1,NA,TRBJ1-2,TGTGCCAGCAGCGGACAGGGGGACGGCATTAACTATGGCTACACCTTC,CASSGQGDGINYGYTF
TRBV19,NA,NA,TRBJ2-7,TGTGCCAGTAGTATAGTCGGAGGGCCCGAGCAGTACTTC,CASSIVGGPEQYF
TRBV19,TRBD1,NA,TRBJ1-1,TGTGCCAGTAGTTACCGGACAGGGTTTGAAGCTTTCTTT,CASSYRTGFEAFF
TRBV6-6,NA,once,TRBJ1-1,TGTGCCAGCAGTTACTTTCGGGGAAGACGGAACACTGAAGCTTTCTTT,CASSYFRGRRNTEAFF